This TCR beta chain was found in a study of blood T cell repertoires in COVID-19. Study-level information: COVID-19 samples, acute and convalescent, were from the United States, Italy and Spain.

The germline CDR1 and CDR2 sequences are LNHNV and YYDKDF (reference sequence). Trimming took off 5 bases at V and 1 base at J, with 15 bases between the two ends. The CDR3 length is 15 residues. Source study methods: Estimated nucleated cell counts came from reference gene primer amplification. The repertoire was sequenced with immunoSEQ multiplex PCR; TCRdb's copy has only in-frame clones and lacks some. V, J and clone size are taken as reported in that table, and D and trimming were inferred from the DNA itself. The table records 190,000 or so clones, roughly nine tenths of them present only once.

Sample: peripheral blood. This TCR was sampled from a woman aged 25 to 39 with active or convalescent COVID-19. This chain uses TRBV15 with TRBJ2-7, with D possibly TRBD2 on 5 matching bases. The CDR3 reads CATSAPGGSSYEQYF. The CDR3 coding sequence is TGTGCCACCAGCGCACCCGGAGGATCGTCCTACGAGCAGTACTTC.